This TCR beta chain was recovered during a study of blood T cell repertoires in COVID-19. Study as a whole: The cDNA or gDNA used as material had been derived from T cells, B-cell-depleted T cells, or PBMCs.

Followed over time, Seattle patients had been enrolled while infection was active. The repertoire was sequenced with immunoSEQ multiplex PCR; TCRdb's copy has only in-frame clones and lacks some. The sample holds about 210,000 clones, approximately 80% seen once. V lost 4 bases and J lost 2, with 9 bases in between. The CDR3 loop spans 14 amino acids. Germline loops: CDR1 SGHRS, CDR2 YFSETQ. This TCR was recovered from a woman older than 75 with COVID-19, enrolled during active disease. Sample: peripheral blood. The J gene is TRBJ2-2, the V gene TRBV5-1; the D is unclear. CDR3 nucleotide sequence: TGCGCCAGCAGCAGCCAACCCAACACCGGGGAGCTGTTTTTT. Protein product: CASSSQPNTGELFF.